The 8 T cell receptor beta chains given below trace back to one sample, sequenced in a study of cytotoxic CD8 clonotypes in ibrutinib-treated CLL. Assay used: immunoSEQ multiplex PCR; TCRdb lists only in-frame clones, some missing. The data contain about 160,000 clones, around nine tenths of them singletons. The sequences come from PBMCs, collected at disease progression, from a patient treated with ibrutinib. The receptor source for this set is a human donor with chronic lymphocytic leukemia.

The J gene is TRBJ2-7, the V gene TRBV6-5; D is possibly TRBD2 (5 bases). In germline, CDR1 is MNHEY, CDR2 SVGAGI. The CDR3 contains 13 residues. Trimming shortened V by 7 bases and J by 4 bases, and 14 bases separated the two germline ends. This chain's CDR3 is CASTQAEIYEQYF. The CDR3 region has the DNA TGTGCCAGCACCCAAGCGGAGATTTACGAGCAGTACTTC.

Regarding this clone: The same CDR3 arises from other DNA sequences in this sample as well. CDR3 DNA sequence: TGCAGCGTTGAAGGATCCTACGAGCAGTACTTC. Its protein is CSVEGSYEQYF. The chain couples TRBV29-1 to TRBJ2-7, with D uncertain. There are 11 residues in the CDR3. Germline assignment: CDR1 SQVTM and CDR2 ANQGSEA. Trimming took 1 base from V and 1 from J, leaving 2 bases between them.

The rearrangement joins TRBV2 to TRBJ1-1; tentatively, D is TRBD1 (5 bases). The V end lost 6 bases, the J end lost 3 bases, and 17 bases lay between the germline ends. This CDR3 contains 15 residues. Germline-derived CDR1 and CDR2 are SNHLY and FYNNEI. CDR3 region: CASRAQDLRDTEAFF. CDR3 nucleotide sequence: TGTGCCAGCAGAGCACAGGATTTGCGGGACACTGAAGCTTTCTTT.

The CDR3 DNA reads TGTGCCAGTATGTTGTGGGATAACACTGAAGCTTTCTTT. Its translation is CASMLWDNTEAFF. The V call is TRBV19, the J call TRBJ1-1, with unresolved D. Looked up from germline, CDR1 is LNHDA and CDR2 is SQIVND (reference sequence). The CDR3 runs to 13 residues. V gave up 7 bases and J gave up 2 bases, with 11 bases separating them.

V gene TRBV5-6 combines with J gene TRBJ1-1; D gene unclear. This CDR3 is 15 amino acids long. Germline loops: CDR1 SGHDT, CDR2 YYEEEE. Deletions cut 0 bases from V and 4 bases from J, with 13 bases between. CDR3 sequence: CASSLVGNEPTEAFF. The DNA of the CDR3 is TGTGCCAGCAGCTTGGTCGGTAACGAACCCACTGAAGCTTTCTTT.

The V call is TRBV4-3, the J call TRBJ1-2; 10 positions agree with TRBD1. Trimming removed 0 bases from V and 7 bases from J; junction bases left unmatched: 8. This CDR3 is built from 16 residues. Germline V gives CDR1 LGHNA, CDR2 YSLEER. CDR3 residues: CASSQDRGQGMSGYTF. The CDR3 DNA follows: TGCGCCAGCAGCCAAGATAGGGGACAGGGGATGTCTGGCTACACCTTC.

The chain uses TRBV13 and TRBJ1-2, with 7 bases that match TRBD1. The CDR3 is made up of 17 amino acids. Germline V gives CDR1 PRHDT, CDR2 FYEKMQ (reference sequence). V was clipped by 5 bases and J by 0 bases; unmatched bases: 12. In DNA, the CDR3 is TGTGCCAGCAGCCCCGTCTTGGGGGACAGAACTAACTATGGCTACACCTTC. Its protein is CASSPVLGDRTNYGYTF.

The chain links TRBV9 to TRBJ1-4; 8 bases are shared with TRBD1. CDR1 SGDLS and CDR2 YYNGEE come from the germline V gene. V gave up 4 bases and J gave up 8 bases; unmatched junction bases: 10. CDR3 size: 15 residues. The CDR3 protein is CASSFAGGSGEKLFF. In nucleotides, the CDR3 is TGTGCCAGCAGCTTCGCAGGGGGCAGTGGGGAAAAACTGTTTTTT.